This T cell receptor beta chain was retrieved from a study of regulatory T cells in long-lasting Graves disease. Study information: Patients with new Graves' disease had used antithyroid drugs below 3 months.

Time point denoted: newly diagnosed GD, antithyroid drugs for less than 3 months. PBMCs were the source of the RNA used for TCR sequencing. Through Arm-PCR of CDR3 regions and iRepertoire HTBI primers, TCR beta libraries were built. TCRdb re-called the multiplex PCR reads through MiXCR, storing one row per CDR3 protein. Found here are fewer than 550,000 distinct CDR3 sequences, about a sixth of them singletons; the top ten hold around 23%. Details on this clonotype: At one end the junction does not follow the germline gene, possibly because of a read error.

Germline V gene lookup returns CDR1 GTSNPN and CDR2 SVGIG (reference sequence). The CDR3 contains 12 residues. The same data also went into a second study, on T cells in Graves' hyperthyroidism and ophthalmopathy.

The chain joins TRBV30 to TRBJ2-7; 9 positions agree with TRBD1. The source material was peripheral blood mononuclear cells (PBMCs), sampled at new diagnosis, from a patient treated with antithyroid drugs. This sequence originates from a young woman with Graves disease. CDR3 in amino acids: CAWTGTGRTRGF. CDR3 coding DNA: TGTGCCTGGACCGGGACAGGGAGGACCCGAGGGTTC.